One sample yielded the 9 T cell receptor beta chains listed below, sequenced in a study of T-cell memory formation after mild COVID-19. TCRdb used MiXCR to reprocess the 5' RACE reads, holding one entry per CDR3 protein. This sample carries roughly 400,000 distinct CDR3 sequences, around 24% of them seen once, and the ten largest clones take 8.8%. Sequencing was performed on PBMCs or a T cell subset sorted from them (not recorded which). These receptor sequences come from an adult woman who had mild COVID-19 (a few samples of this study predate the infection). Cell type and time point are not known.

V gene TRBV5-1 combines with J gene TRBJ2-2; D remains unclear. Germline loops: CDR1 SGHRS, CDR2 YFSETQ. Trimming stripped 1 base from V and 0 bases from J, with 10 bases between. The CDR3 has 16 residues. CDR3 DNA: TGCGCCAGCAGCTTGTGGGCAGATGCGAACACCGGGGAGCTGTTTTTT. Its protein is CASSLWADANTGELFF.

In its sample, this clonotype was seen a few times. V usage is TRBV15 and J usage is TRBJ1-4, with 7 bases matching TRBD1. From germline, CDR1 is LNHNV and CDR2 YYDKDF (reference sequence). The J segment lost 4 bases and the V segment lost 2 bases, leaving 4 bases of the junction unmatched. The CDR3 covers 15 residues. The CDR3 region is CATSRPGQLNEKLFF. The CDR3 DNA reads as TGTGCCACCAGCAGACCGGGACAGCTTAATGAAAAACTGTTTTTT.

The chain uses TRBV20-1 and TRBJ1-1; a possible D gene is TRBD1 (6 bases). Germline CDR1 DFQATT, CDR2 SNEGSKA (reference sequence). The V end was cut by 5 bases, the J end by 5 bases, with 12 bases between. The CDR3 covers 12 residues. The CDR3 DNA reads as TGCAGTGCTGATAGAAGGGGGACTGAAGCTTTCTTT. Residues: CSADRRGTEAFF.

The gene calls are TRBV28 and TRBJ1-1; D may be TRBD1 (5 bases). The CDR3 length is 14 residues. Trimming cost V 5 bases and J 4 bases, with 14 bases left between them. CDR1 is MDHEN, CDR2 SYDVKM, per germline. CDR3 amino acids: CASSLGWGGTEAFF. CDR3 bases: TGTGCCAGCAGTCTAGGGTGGGGGGGCACTGAAGCTTTCTTT.

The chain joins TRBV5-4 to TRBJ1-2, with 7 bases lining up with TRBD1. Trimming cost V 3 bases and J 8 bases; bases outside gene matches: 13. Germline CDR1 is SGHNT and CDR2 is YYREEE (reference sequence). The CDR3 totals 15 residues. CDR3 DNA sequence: TGTGCCAGCAGCTCCCTGACACTCTCAGGGGGAGGCTACACCTTC. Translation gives CASSSLTLSGGGYTF.

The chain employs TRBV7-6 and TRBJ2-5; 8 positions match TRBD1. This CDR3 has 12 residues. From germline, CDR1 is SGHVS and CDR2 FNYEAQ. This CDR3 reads CLSQGAEETQYF. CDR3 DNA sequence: TGTTTGTCTCAGGGGGCAGAGGAGACCCAGTACTTC.

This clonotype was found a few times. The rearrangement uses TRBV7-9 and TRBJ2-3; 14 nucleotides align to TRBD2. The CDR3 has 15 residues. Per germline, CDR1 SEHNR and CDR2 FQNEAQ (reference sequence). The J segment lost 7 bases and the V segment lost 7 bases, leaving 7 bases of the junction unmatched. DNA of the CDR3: TGTGCCAGCACCCTGGGGACTAGCGGGAGCAATACGCAGTATTTT. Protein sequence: CASTLGTSGSNTQYF.

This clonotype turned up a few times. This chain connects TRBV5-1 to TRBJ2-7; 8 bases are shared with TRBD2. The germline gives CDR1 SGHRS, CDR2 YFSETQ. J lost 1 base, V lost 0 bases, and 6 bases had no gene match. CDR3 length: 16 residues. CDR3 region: CASSLDSLAGSYEQYF. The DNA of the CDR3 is TGCGCCAGCAGCTTGGATAGTTTAGCGGGGTCCTACGAGCAGTACTTC.

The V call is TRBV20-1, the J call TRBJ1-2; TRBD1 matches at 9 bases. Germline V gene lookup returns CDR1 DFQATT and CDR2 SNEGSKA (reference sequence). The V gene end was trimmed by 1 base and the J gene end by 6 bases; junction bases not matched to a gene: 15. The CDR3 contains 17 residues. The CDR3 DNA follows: TGCAGTGCTAGAGTTAAAACAGGGGGCAGAGGGAAGAATGGCTACACCTTC. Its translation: CSARVKTGGRGKNGYTF.